A selection of T cell receptor beta chains follows, all from one sample in a study of blood T cell repertoires in COVID-19. Measured with immunoSEQ multiplex PCR; TCRdb has only the in-frame clones, and not every one. The sample has roughly 300,000 clones; about 86% are singletons. The sample consisted of peripheral blood. The source of these receptors is a woman aged 30 to 39 with COVID-19, enrolled during active disease. The CDR3 runs from the conserved cysteine through the conserved F or W. The order of the fields is clone size, J gene, D gene, V gene, CDR3 DNA, CDR3 protein. The D gene is left open where the match is weak. Expanded clones are given a class, and other clones once, few, many or no size at all.

clone size: NA; J gene: TRBJ2-1; D gene: NA; V gene: TRBV5-4; CDR3 DNA: TGTGCCAGCAGCTTGGCCGGGATTGATGAGCAGTTCTTC; CDR3 protein: CASSLAGIDEQFF
clone size: NA; J gene: TRBJ2-7; D gene: NA; V gene: TRBV7-6; CDR3 DNA: TGTGCCAGCAGCTCGAGCTCCTACGAGCAGTACTTC; CDR3 protein: CASSSSSYEQYF
clone size: NA; J gene: TRBJ2-7; D gene: NA; V gene: TRBV7-9; CDR3 DNA: TGTGCCAGCAGCTTACGGAACAGTTCGACCTACGAGCAGTACTTC; CDR3 protein: CASSLRNSSTYEQYF
clone size: NA; J gene: TRBJ1-3; D gene: NA; V gene: TRBV5-6; CDR3 DNA: TGTGCCAGCAGCTCTGGACAAGCTGTTACCGGAAACACCATATATTTT; CDR3 protein: CASSSGQAVTGNTIYF
clone size: once; J gene: TRBJ2-2; D gene: NA; V gene: TRBV28; CDR3 DNA: TGTGCCAGCTCGGGATCCAATACCGGGGAGCTGTTTTTT; CDR3 protein: CASSGSNTGELFF
clone size: NA; J gene: TRBJ1-2; D gene: NA; V gene: TRBV5-5; CDR3 DNA: TGTGCCAGCAGCCGACGGACAGATTATGGCTACACCTTC; CDR3 protein: CASSRRTDYGYTF
clone size: NA; J gene: TRBJ1-2; D gene: NA; V gene: TRBV4-1; CDR3 DNA: TGCGCCAGCAGCCTCGGGAGCTATGGCTACACCTTC; CDR3 protein: CASSLGSYGYTF
clone size: NA; J gene: TRBJ2-5; D gene: TRBD2; V gene: TRBV2; CDR3 DNA: TGTGCCAGCCGTCGTTTCGGGGGGGGCCAAGAGACCCAGTACTTC; CDR3 protein: CASRRFGGGQETQYF
clone size: NA; J gene: TRBJ2-5; D gene: TRBD2; V gene: TRBV11-2; CDR3 DNA: TGTGCCAGCAGACCAACTAGCGGACCGATGACCCAGTACTTC; CDR3 protein: CASRPTSGPMTQYF
clone size: once; J gene: TRBJ1-2; D gene: NA; V gene: TRBV4-1; CDR3 DNA: TGCGCCAGCAGCCAGGGAGTAGAGATAAAAGCTAACTATGGCTACACCTTC; CDR3 protein: CASSQGVEIKANYGYTF
clone size: NA; J gene: TRBJ1-1; D gene: TRBD1; V gene: TRBV5-8; CDR3 DNA: TGTGCCAGCAGACCCAGGGGACAGGGGGCCACTGAAGCTTTCTTT; CDR3 protein: CASRPRGQGATEAFF
clone size: many; J gene: TRBJ1-4; D gene: TRBD1; V gene: TRBV27; CDR3 DNA: TGTGCCAGCAGTTCCAGGGGGCCTAATGAAAAACTGTTTTTT; CDR3 protein: CASSSRGPNEKLFF
clone size: once; J gene: TRBJ1-5; D gene: NA; V gene: TRBV18; CDR3 DNA: TGTGCCAGCTCACCAACAAATAGCAATCAGCCCCAGCATTTT; CDR3 protein: CASSPTNSNQPQHF
clone size: NA; J gene: TRBJ2-3; D gene: TRBD2; V gene: TRBV18; CDR3 DNA: TGTGCCAGCTCACCCGGGGGGGCCGGGACAGATACGCAGTATTTT; CDR3 protein: CASSPGGAGTDTQYF
clone size: NA; J gene: TRBJ2-5; D gene: NA; V gene: TRBV5-1; CDR3 DNA: TGCGCCAGCAGCGGCCAGACCCAGTACTTC; CDR3 protein: CASSGQTQYF
clone size: NA; J gene: TRBJ1-2; D gene: TRBD1; V gene: TRBV5-1; CDR3 DNA: TGCGCCAGCAGCCACGGAGACAGGGGCGGCTATGGCTACACCTTC; CDR3 protein: CASSHGDRGGYGYTF
clone size: NA; J gene: TRBJ2-1; D gene: TRBD1; V gene: TRBV5-5; CDR3 DNA: TGTGCCAGCAGCCCTAGACAGGGATACAATGAGCAGTTCTTC; CDR3 protein: CASSPRQGYNEQFF
clone size: NA; J gene: TRBJ2-7; D gene: NA; V gene: TRBV9; CDR3 DNA: TGTGCCAGCAGCCCCCCCAGCTCCTACGAGCAGTACTTC; CDR3 protein: CASSPPSSYEQYF
clone size: NA; J gene: TRBJ2-1; D gene: TRBD1; V gene: TRBV9; CDR3 DNA: TGTGCCAGCAGCGCCCTGGACAGGGGGATCTTTGATGAGCAGTTCTTC; CDR3 protein: CASSALDRGIFDEQFF
clone size: NA; J gene: TRBJ2-1; D gene: NA; V gene: TRBV29-1; CDR3 DNA: TGCAGCGTTTCTAAGGGACACCCCTACAATGAGCAGTTCTTC; CDR3 protein: CSVSKGHPYNEQFF
clone size: NA; J gene: TRBJ1-6; D gene: TRBD1; V gene: TRBV9; CDR3 DNA: TGTGCCAGCAGCGCCCAAGGAGGGGGCACTGGAACACCCCTCCACTTT; CDR3 protein: CASSAQGGGTGTPLHF
clone size: NA; J gene: TRBJ2-5; D gene: NA; V gene: TRBV7-2; CDR3 DNA: TGTGCCAGCAGCTTAGGGCACGAGACCCAGTACTTC; CDR3 protein: CASSLGHETQYF
clone size: NA; J gene: TRBJ1-5; D gene: NA; V gene: TRBV6-1; CDR3 DNA: TGTGCCAGCAGTGAAGATGGGAGGTTTAGGAGCAATCAGCCCCAGCATTTT; CDR3 protein: CASSEDGRFRSNQPQHF
clone size: NA; J gene: TRBJ2-1; D gene: TRBD2; V gene: TRBV7-9; CDR3 DNA: TGTGCCAGCAGGCCCTCCGGGGGGAATGAGCAGTTCTTC; CDR3 protein: CASRPSGGNEQFF
clone size: NA; J gene: TRBJ1-2; D gene: TRBD1; V gene: TRBV19; CDR3 DNA: TGTGCCAGTAGTATAGTGACAGGGGGCCGTGGCTACACCTTC; CDR3 protein: CASSIVTGGRGYTF
clone size: NA; J gene: TRBJ2-2; D gene: TRBD1; V gene: TRBV10-3; CDR3 DNA: TGTGCCATCAGCACAGGGGACCCCGGGGAGCTGTTTTTT; CDR3 protein: CAISTGDPGELFF
clone size: once; J gene: TRBJ1-1; D gene: NA; V gene: TRBV6-1; CDR3 DNA: TGTGCCAGCAGTGAGAGTTGGGGCAAAACTGAAGCTTTCTTT; CDR3 protein: CASSESWGKTEAFF
clone size: NA; J gene: TRBJ1-5; D gene: NA; V gene: TRBV6-5; CDR3 DNA: TGTGCCAGCAGCCTACACGGACAGATCAATCAGCCCCAGCATTTT; CDR3 protein: CASSLHGQINQPQHF
clone size: once; J gene: TRBJ1-2; D gene: TRBD1; V gene: TRBV3-1/TRBV3-2; CDR3 DNA: TGTGCCAGCACAATAGGACAGGGCTATGGCTACACCTTC; CDR3 protein: CASTIGQGYGYTF
clone size: NA; J gene: TRBJ1-5; D gene: NA; V gene: TRBV6-5; CDR3 DNA: TGTGCCAGCAGAAAATCAGCAGGGGACAATCAGCCCCAGCATTTT; CDR3 protein: CASRKSAGDNQPQHF